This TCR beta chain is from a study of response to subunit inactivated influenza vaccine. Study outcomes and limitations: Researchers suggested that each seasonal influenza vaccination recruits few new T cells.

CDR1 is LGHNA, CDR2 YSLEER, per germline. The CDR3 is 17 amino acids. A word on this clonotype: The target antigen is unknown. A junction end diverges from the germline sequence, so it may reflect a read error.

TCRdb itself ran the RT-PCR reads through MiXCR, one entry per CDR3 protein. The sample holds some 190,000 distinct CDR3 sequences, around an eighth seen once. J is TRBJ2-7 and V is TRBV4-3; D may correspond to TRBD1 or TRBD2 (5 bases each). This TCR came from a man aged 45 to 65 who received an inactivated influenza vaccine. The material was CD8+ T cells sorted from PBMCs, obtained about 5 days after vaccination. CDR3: CASSQEFTREGTYEQHF. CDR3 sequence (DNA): TGCGCCAGCAGCCAAGAGTTTACGAGAGAGGGGACCTACGAGCAGCACTTC.